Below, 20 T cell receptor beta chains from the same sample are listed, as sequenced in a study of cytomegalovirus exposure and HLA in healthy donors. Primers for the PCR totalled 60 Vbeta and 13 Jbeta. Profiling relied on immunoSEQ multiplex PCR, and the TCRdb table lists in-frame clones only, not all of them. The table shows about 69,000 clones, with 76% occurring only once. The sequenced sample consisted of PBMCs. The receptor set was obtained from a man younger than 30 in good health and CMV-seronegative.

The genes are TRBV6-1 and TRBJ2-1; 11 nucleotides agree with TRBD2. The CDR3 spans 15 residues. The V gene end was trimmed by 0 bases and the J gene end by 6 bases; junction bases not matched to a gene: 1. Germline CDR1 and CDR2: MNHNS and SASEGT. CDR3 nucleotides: TGTGCCAGCAGTGAAGCTAGCGGGGGGGCCAATGAGCAGTTCTTC. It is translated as CASSEASGGANEQFF.

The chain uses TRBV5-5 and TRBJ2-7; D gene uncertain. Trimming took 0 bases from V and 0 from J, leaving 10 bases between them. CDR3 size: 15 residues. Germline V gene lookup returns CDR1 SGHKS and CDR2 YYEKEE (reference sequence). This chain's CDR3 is CASSLVGYSSYEQYF. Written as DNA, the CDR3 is TGTGCCAGCAGCTTGGTAGGTTACAGCTCCTACGAGCAGTACTTC.

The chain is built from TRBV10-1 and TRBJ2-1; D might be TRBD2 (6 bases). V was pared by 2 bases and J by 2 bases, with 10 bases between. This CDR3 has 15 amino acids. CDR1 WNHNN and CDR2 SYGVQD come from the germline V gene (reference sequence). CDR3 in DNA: TGCGCCAGCAGTGAGCCTGGGACTCCCTACAATGAGCAGTTCTTC. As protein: CASSEPGTPYNEQFF.

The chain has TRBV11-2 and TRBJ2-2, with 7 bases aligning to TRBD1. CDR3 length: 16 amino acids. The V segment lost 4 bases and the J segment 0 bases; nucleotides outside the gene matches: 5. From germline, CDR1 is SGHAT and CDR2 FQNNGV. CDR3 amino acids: CASSSLGQANTGELFF. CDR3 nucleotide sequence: TGTGCCAGCAGCTCGCTAGGACAGGCGAACACCGGGGAGCTGTTTTTT.

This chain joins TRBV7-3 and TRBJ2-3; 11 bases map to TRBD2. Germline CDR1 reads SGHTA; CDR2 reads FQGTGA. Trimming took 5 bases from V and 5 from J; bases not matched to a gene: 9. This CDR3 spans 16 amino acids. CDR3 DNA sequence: TGTGCCAGCAGCCCTGGACTAGCGGGTCTAGGAGATACGCAGTATTTT. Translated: CASSPGLAGLGDTQYF.

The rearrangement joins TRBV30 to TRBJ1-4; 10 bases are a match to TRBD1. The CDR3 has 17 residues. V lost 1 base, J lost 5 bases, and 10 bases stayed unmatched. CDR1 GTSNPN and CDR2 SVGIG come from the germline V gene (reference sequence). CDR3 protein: CAWSATGQGFGNEKLFF. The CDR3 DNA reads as TGTGCCTGGAGTGCGACGGGACAGGGGTTTGGGAATGAAAAACTGTTTTTT.

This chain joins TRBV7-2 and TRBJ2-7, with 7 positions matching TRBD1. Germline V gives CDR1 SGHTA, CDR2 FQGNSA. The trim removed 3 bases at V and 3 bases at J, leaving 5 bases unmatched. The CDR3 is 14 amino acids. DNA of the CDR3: TGTGCCAGCAGCTTGACAGGGAGTTTCTACGAGCAGTACTTC. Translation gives CASSLTGSFYEQYF.

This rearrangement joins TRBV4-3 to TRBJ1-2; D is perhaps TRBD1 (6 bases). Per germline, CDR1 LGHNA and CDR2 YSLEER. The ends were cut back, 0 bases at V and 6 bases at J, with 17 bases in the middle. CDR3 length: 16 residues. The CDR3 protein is CASSQDRGARMNGYTF. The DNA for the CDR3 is TGCGCCAGCAGCCAAGATCGGGGGGCAAGGATGAATGGCTACACCTTC.

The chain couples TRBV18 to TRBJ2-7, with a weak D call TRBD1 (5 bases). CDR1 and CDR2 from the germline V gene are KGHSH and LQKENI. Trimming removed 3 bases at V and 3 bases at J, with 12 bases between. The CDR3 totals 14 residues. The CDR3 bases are TGTGCCAGCTCACCGAAACGACAGAACTACGAGCAGTACTTC. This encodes CASSPKRQNYEQYF.

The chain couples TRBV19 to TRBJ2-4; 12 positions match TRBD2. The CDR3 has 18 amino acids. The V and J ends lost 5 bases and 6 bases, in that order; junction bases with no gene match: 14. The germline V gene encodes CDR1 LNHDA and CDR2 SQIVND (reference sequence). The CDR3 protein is CASSLLSSGGAGGNIQYF. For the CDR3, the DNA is TGTGCCAGTAGTCTCCTCTCTAGCGGGGGGGCCGGCGGAAACATTCAGTACTTC.

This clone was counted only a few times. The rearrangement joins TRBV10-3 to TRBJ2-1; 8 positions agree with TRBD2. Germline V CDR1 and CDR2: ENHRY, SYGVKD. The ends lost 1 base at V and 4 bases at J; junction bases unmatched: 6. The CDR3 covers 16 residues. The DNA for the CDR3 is TGTGCCATCAGTGAGTTAGGCGGGGGGAAATACAATGAGCAGTTCTTC. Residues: CAISELGGGKYNEQFF.

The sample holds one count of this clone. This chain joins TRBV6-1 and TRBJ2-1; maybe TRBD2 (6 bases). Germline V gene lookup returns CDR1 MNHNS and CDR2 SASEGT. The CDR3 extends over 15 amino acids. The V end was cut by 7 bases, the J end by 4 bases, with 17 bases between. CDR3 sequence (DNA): TGTGCCAGCACCGATGGCCGGGGGAGGTACAATGAGCAGTTCTTC. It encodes CASTDGRGRYNEQFF.

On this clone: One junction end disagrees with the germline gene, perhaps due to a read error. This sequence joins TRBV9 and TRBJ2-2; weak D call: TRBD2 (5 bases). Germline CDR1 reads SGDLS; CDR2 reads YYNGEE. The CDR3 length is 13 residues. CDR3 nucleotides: TGTGCCAGCAGCCCTTCTGCCACCGGGGAGCTATTTTTT. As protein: CASSPSATGELFF.

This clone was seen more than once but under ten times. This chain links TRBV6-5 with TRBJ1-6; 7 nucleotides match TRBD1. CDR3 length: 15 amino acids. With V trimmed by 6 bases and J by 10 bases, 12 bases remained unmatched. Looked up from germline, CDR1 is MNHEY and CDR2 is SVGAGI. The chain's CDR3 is CASSWSGRGQSPLHF. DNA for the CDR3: TGTGCCAGCAGCTGGTCGGGTAGGGGGCAGTCACCCCTCCACTTT.

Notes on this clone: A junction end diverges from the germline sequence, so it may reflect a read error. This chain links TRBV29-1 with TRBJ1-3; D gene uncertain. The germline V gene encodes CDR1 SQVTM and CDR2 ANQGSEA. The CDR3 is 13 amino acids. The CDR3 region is CSAEGPSGNTIYF. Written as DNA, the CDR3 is TGCAGCGCTGAAGGGCCCTCTGGAAACACCATATATTTT.

The CDR3 DNA is TGTGCCAGCAGCTTAGATGGGGGCCCCTACGAGCAGTACTTC. This sequence encodes CASSLDGGPYEQYF. The rearrangement uses TRBV7-9 and TRBJ2-7, with D possibly matching TRBD1 (6 bases). The length of the CDR3 is 14 residues. The V end was cut by 1 base, the J end by 2 bases, with 9 bases between. From germline, CDR1 is SEHNR and CDR2 FQNEAQ (reference sequence).

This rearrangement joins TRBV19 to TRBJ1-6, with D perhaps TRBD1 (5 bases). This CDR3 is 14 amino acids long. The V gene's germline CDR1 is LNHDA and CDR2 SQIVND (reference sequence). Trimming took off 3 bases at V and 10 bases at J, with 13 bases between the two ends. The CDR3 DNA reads TGTGCCAGTAGTATTGGGCAGGGAGGGTCACCCCTCCACTTT. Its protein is CASSIGQGGSPLHF.

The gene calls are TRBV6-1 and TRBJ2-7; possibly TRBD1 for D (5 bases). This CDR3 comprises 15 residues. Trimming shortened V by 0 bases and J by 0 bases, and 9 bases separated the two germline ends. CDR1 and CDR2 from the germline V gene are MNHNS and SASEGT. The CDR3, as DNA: TGTGCCAGCAGTGAAGCGGGGCCGACCTCCTACGAGCAGTACTTC. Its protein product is CASSEAGPTSYEQYF.

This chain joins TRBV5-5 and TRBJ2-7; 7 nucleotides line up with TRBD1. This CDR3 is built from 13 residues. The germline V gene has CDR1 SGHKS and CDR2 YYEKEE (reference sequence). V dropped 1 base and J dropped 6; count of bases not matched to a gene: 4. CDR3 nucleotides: TGTGCCAGCAGCTTGTCCCCAGGGGGCGAGCAGTACGTC. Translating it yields CASSLSPGGEQYV.

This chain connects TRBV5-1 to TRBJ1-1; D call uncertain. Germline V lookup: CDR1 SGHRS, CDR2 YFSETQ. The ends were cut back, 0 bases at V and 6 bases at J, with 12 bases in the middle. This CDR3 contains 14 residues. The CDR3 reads CASSLDPGYPEAFF. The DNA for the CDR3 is TGCGCCAGCAGCTTGGATCCAGGCTATCCTGAAGCTTTCTTT.